The source of this T cell receptor (beta chain) is a study of tumor and adjacent non-tumor tissue in lung cancer. Study-level background: There were about 12 adenocarcinoma, a couple of squamous cell carcinoma and 1 small cell lung cancer cases. Aged about 30 to 76 years, patients included 9 to 11 men and about five women with stage I to III disease.

Per germline, CDR1 SGHNT and CDR2 YYREEE (reference sequence). The CDR3 totals 16 residues. A modified ARM-PCR protocol with three rounds of nested PCR amplified TCRbeta. MiXCR, run by TCRdb on the multiplex PCR reads, gives a single entry per CDR3 protein. The data show tens of thousands of distinct CDR3 sequences, approximately 73% seen once. Study-level results: TCR diversity was significantly greater in tumor than normal lung tissue. Tumor repertoires had a smaller top 100 clone share than normal lung.

The template was RNA from unsorted bulk tissue. About this clonotype itself: The antigen is not known. Sequence at one end of the junction differs from germline and may be a read error.

This rearrangement joins TRBV5-4 to TRBJ2-3; 8 nucleotides line up with TRBD2. This receptor was obtained from a man in his 60s with non-small cell lung cancer. Sequencing input: lung tumor tissue. The CDR3 DNA is TGTGCCAGCAGCCCTATTGAGCGGGAGCCGGGAGATACGCACTGTTTT. It translates to CASSPIEREPGDTHCF.